A single sample is the source of the 15 T cell receptor beta chains below, sequenced in a study of blood T cells in healthy people across ages. Alongside a J-beta primer mix, a sample-barcoded 5' primer served in a second PCR lasting roughly 7 to 11 cycles. Each CDR3 protein is one row after TCRdb ran MiXCR on the 5' RACE reads. The table has hundreds of thousands of distinct CDR3 sequences, roughly 41% seen once; the top ten hold about 30%. Material: blood. Receptors originate from a man older than 75 in good health.

V is TRBV28 and J is TRBJ2-7, with 12 bases fitting TRBD2. The V gene's germline CDR1 is MDHEN and CDR2 SYDVKM. The CDR3 runs 16 residues. With 5 bases clipped from V and 2 bases from J, the junction kept 7 bases outside the gene matches. CDR3 coding DNA: TGTGCCAGCAGTGTCTGGACTAGCGGGAATCCCTACGAGCAGTACTTC. Protein: CASSVWTSGNPYEQYF.

The table lists this clonotype with many counts. The V gene is TRBV20-1, the J gene TRBJ2-3; D ambiguous. Deletions cut 4 bases from V and 1 base from J, with 21 bases between. Germline loops: CDR1 DFQATT, CDR2 SNEGSKA (reference sequence). The CDR3 loop spans 17 amino acids. CDR3 sequence: CSATPDQKFMRTDTQYF. CDR3 nucleotide sequence: TGCAGTGCTACACCGGACCAAAAGTTTATGCGCACAGATACGCAGTATTTT.

This clonotype occurred a few times. This chain joins TRBV9 and TRBJ1-2; 8 bases align to TRBD1. With 3 bases clipped from V and 3 bases from J, the junction kept 7 bases outside the gene matches. Germline loops: CDR1 SGDLS, CDR2 YYNGEE. CDR3 size: 15 residues. The CDR3 sequence is CASSADRARYYGYTF. CDR3 coding DNA: TGTGCCAGCAGCGCGGACAGGGCCCGATACTATGGCTACACCTTC.

As for this clonotype: A clone one base away is much larger, so this may be a read error. The V gene is TRBV4-2, the J gene TRBJ2-3, with a weak D call TRBD1 (6 bases). V shed 0 bases and J shed 3 bases, with 7 bases lying between them. The CDR3 extends over 14 amino acids. Per the germline V gene, CDR1 is LGHNA and CDR2 is YNFKEQ. The CDR3 nucleotides are TGTGCCAGCAGCCAAGAAGACAGGACAGATACGCAGTATTTT. Its protein is CASSQEDRTDTQYF.

This chain connects TRBV6-5 to TRBJ1-2, with TRBD1 as a possible D gene (5 bases). The germline CDR1 and CDR2 sequences are MNHEY and SVGAGI. Between the trimmed V and J ends, which lost 10 bases and 0 bases, there was a span of 18 bases. This CDR3 has 15 residues. CDR3 residues: CANSRGVSANYGYTF. The CDR3 DNA reads TGTGCCAACTCGAGAGGGGTATCAGCTAACTATGGCTACACCTTC.

This clonotype was found a few times. It may be a read error: a sequence one base away is much more abundant. This chain connects TRBV12-3 or TRBV12-4 to TRBJ2-5; weak D call: TRBD1 (6 bases). The length of the CDR3 is 14 residues. The ends were cut back, 5 bases at V and 5 bases at J, with 15 bases in the middle. Here the CDR3 DNA reads TGTGCCAGCAGTGTAACAGGGAAAGTGGAGACCCAGTACTTC. Translation gives CASSVTGKVETQYF.

The chain couples TRBV7-2 to TRBJ2-7; D gene uncertain. Per germline, CDR1 SGHTA and CDR2 FQGNSA. The CDR3 covers 13 residues. Trimming removed 2 bases at V and 3 bases at J, with 8 bases between. CDR3 sequence: CASSLSVGYEQYF. In DNA form, the CDR3 reads TGTGCCAGCAGCTTATCAGTGGGCTACGAGCAGTACTTC.

The chain recombines TRBV6-1 with TRBJ1-1; D unclear. Germline-derived CDR1 and CDR2 are MNHNS and SASEGT. V dropped 4 bases and J dropped 4 bases, with 10 bases sitting between them. The CDR3 consists of 13 residues. DNA for the CDR3: TGTGCCAGCAGTGGAGGGCGGAGCACTGAAGCTTTCTTT. This sequence encodes CASSGGRSTEAFF.

Concerning this clonotype itself: Relative to the germline gene, one junction end is altered; a read error may explain this. The chain carries TRBV6-2 or TRBV6-3 and TRBJ1-2; D may be TRBD1 (6 bases). Germline CDR1 and CDR2: MNHEY and SVGEGT. This CDR3 is 12 amino acids long. Here the CDR3 reads CASTQQGFGCTF. The CDR3 nucleotides read TGTGCCAGCACTCAACAGGGTTTTGGCTGCACCTTC.

This clonotype has only a few counts. This chain links TRBV7-9 with TRBJ2-3; 7 positions agree with TRBD2. The ends lost 8 bases at V and 2 bases at J; junction bases unmatched: 7. The CDR3 is 14 residues long. Germline CDR1 SEHNR, CDR2 FQNEAQ (reference sequence). The CDR3, as DNA: TGTGCCAGCGGTCCGAGCGGGGCCACAGATACGCAGTATTTT. Its translation: CASGPSGATDTQYF.

This chain links TRBV6-5 with TRBJ2-5; D remains unclear. Germline CDR1 and CDR2: MNHEY and SVGAGI. V lost 0 bases and J 3 bases, leaving 11 bases between the germline ends. This CDR3 has 15 residues. The DNA for the CDR3 is TGTGCCAGCAGTTACTCTGGAACAATGAAAGAGACCCAGTACTTC. Translated: CASSYSGTMKETQYF.

This chain joins TRBV27 and TRBJ2-1; TRBD2 matches 8 bases. Per germline, CDR1 MNHEY and CDR2 SMNVEV (reference sequence). This CDR3 has 17 amino acids. V shed 6 bases and J 7 bases; nucleotides not matched to a gene: 17. CDR3 in amino acids: CASRTGLAGNSGNEQFF. The CDR3 DNA reads TGTGCCAGCAGGACGGGATTAGCGGGAAATAGTGGGAATGAGCAGTTCTTC.

The V and J genes are TRBV29-1 and TRBJ2-4; D gene unclear. Between the trimmed V and J ends, which lost 6 bases and 0 bases, there was a span of 9 bases. This CDR3 is 13 amino acids long. CDR1 SQVTM and CDR2 ANQGSEA come from the germline V gene. The CDR3: CSVSSQAKNIQYF. CDR3 in DNA: TGCAGCGTGTCAAGTCAAGCCAAAAACATTCAGTACTTC.

The J gene is TRBJ2-1, the V gene TRBV4-2; 7 positions agree with TRBD2. From germline, CDR1 is LGHNA and CDR2 YNFKEQ. V shed 4 bases and J 7 bases; nucleotides not matched to a gene: 7. This CDR3 region has 14 residues. The CDR3 is CASSLLGGSNEQFF. Here the CDR3 DNA reads TGTGCCAGCAGCCTTCTGGGCGGGAGTAATGAGCAGTTCTTC.

This clonotype was seen a few times. This sequence joins TRBV2 and TRBJ2-3; D may be TRBD1 (6 bases). Trimming shortened V by 4 bases and J by 8 bases, and 16 bases separated the two germline ends. This CDR3 is built from 14 residues. Per germline, CDR1 SNHLY and CDR2 FYNNEI. CDR3 DNA: TGTGCCAGCAGTGTGTCCAGGGGTGAAGGTACGCAGTATTTT. The encoded protein is CASSVSRGEGTQYF.